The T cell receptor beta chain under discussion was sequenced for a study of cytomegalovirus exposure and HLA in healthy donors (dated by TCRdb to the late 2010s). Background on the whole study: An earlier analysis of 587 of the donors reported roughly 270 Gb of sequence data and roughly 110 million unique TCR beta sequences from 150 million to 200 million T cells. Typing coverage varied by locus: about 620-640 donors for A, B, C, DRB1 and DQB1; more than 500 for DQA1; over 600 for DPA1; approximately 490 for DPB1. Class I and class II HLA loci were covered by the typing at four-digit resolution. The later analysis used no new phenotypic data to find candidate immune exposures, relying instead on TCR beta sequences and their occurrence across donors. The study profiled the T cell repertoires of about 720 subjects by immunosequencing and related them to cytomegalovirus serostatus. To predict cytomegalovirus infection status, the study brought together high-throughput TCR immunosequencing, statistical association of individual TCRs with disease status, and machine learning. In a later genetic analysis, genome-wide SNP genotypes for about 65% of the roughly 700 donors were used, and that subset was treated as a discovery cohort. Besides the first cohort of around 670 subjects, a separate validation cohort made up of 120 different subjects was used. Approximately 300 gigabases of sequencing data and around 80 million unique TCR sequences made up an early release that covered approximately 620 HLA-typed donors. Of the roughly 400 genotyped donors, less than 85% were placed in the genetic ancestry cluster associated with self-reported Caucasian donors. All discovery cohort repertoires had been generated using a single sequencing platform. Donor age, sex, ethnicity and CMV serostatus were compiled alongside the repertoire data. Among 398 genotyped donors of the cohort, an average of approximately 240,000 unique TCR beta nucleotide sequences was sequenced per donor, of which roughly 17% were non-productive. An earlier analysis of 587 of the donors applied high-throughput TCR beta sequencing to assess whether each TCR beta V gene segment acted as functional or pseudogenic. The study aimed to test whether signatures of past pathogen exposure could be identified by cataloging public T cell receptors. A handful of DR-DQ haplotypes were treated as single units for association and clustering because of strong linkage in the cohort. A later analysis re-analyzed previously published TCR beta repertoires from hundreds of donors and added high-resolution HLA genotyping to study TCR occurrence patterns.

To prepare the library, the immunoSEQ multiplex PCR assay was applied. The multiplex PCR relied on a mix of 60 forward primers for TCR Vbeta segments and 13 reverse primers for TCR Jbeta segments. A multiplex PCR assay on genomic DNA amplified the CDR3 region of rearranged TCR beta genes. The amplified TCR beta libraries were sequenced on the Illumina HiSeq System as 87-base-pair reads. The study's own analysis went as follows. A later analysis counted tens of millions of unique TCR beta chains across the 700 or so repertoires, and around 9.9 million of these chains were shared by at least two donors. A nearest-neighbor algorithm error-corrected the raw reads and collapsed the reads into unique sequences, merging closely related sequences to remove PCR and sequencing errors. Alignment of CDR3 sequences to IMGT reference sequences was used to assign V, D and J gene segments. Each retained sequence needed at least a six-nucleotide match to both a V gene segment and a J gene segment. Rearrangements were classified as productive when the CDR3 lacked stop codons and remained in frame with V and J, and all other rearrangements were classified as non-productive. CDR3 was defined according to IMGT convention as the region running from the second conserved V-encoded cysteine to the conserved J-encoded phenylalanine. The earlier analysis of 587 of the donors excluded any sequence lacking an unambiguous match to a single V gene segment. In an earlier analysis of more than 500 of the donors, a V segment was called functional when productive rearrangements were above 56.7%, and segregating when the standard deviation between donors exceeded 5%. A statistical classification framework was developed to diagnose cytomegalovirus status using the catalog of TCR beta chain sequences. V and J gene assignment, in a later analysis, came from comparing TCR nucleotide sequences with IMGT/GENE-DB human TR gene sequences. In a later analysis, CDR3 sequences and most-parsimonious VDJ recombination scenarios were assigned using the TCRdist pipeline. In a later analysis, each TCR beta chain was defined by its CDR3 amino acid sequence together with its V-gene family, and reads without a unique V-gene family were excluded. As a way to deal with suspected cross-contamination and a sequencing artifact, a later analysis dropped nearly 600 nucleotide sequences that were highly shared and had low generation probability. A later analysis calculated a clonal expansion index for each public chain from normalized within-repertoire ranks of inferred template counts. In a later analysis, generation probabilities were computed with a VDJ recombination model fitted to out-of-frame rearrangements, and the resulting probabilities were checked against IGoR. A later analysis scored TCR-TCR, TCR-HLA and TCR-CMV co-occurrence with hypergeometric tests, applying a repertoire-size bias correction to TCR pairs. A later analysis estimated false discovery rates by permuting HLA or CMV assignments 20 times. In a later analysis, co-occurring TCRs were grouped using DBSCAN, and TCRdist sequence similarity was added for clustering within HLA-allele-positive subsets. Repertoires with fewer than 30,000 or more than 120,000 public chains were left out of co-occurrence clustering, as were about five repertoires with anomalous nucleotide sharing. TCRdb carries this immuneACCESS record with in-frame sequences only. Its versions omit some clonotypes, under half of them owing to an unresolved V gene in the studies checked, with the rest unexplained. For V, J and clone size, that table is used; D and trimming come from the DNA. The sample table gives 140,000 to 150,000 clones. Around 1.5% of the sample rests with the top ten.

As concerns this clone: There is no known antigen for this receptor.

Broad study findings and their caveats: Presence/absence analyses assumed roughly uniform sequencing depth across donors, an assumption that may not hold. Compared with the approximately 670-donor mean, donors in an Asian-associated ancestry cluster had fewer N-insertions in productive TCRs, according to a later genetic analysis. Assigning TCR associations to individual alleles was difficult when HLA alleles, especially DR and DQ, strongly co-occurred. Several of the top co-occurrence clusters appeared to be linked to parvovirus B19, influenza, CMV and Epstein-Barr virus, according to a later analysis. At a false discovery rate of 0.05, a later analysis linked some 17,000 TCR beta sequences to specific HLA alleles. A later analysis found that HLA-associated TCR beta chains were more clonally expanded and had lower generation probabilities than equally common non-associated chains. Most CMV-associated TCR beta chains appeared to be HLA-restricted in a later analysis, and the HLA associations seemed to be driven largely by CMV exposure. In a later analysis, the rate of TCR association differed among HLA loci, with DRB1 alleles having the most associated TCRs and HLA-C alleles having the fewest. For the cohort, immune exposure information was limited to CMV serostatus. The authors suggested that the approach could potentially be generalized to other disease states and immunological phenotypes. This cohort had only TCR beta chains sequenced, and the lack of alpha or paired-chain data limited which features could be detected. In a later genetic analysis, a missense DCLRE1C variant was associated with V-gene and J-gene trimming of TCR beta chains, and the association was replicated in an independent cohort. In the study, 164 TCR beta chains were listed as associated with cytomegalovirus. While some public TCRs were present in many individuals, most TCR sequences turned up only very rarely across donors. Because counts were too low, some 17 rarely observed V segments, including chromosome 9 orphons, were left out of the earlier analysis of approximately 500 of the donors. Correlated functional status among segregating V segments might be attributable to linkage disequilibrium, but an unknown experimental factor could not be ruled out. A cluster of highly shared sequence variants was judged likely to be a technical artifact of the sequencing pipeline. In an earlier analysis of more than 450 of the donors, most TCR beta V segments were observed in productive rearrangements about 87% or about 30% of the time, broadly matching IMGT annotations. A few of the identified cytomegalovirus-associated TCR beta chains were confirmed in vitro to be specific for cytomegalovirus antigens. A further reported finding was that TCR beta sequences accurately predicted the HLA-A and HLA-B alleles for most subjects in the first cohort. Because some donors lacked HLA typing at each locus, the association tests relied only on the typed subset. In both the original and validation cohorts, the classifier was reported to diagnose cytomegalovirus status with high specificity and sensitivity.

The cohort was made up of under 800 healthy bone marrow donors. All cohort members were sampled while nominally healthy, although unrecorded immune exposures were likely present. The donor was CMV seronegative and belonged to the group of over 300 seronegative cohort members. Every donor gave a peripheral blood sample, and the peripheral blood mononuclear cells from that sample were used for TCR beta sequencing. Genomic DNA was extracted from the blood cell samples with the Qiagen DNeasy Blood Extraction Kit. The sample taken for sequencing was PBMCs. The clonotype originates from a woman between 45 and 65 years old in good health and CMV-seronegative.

The CDR3 protein is CASIRSGGINTGELFF. The nucleotides are TGTGCCAGTATTAGGAGCGGGGGGATTAACACCGGGGAGCTGTTTTTT. The rearrangement combines TRBV19 with TRBJ2-2; TRBD2 lines up with 9 middle nucleotides. The germline V gene (reference sequence) specifies LNHDA as CDR1 and SQIVND as CDR2. CDR3 length: 16 amino acids, cysteine to phenylalanine. The retained sequence is limited to the CDR3, 48 bases, with the frame set at the first base. V lost 7 bases and J lost 2 bases, and the count of bases not matched to a germline gene is 8.